The present entry profiles one T cell receptor (beta chain) with its context. The sample belongs to a study of blood T cell repertoires in COVID-19. This CDR3 region has 16 residues. Germline V lookup: CDR1 MGHRA, CDR2 YSYEKL. V was cut by 1 base and J by 4 bases, with 14 bases left in between. This table comes from immunoSEQ multiplex PCR, and its TCRdb copy is limited to in-frame clones, with some not included. The repertoire holds about 270,000 clones, with over 75% as singletons. The sequenced sample was PBMCs or T cells enriched from blood (not recorded which). The rearrangement links TRBV4-1 to TRBJ1-5, with no clear D. This TCR was sampled from a woman aged 25 to 45 who had recovered from COVID-19. CDR3 nucleotide sequence: TGCGCCAGCAGCCAAGTGCGGCAGAATCTGAATCAGCCCCAGCATTTT. Amino acid sequence: CASSQVRQNLNQPQHF.